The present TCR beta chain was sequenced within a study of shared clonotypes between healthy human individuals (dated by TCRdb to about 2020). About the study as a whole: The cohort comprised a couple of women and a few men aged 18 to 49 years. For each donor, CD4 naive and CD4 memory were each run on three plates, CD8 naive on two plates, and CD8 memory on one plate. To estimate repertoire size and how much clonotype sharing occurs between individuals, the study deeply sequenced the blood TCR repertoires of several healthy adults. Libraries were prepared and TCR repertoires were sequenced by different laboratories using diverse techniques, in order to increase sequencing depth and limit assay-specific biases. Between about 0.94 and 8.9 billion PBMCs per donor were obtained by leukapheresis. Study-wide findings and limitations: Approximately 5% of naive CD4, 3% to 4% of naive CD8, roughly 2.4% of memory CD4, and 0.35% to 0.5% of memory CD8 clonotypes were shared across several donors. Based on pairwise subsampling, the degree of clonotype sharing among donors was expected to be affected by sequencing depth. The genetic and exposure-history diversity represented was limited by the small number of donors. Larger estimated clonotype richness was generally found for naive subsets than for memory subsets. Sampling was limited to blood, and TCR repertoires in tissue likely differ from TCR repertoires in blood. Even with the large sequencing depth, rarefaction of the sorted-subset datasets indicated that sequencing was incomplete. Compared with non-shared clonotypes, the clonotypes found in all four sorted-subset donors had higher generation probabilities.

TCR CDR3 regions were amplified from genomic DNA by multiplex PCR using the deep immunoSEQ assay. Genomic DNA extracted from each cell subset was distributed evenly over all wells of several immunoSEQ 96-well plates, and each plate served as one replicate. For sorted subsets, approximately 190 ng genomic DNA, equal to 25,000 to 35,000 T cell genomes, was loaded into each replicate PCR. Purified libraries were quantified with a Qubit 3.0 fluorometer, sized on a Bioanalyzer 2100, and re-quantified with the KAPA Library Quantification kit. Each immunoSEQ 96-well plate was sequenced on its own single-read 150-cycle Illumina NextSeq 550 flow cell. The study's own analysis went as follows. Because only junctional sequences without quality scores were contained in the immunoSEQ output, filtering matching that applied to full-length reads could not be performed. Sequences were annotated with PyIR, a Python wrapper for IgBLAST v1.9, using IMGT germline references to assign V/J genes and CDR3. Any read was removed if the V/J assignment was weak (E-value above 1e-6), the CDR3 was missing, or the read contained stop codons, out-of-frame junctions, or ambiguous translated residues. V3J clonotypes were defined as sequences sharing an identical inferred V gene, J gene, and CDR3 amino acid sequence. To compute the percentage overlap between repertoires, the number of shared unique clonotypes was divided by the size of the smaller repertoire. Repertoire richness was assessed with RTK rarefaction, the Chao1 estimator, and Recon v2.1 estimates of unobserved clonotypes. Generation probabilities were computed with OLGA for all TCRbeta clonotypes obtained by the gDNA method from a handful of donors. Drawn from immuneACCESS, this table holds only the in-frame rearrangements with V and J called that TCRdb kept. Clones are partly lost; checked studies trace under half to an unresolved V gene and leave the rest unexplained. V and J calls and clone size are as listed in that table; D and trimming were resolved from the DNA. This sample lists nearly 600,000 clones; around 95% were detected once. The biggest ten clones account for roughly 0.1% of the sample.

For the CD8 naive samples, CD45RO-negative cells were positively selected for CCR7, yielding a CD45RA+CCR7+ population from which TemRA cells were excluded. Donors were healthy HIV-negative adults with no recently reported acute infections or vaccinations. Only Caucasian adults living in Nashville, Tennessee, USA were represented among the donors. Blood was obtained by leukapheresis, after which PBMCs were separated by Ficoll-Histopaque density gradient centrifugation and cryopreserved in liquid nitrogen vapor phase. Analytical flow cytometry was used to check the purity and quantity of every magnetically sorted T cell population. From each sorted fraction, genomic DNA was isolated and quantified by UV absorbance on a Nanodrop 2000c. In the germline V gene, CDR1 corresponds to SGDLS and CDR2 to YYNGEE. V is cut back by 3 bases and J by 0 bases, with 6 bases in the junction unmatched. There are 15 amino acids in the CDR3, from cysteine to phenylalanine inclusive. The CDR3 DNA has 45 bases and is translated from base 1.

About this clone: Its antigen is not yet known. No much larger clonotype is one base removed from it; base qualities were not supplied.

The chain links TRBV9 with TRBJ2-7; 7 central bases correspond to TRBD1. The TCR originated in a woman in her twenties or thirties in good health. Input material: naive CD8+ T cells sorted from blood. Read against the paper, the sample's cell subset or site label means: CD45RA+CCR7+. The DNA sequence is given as TGTGCCAGCAGCGCCGGGACAGTAGCCTCCTACGAGCAGTACTTC. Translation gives CASSAGTVASYEQYF.